This T cell receptor beta chain is from a study of identical twins. Study findings and constraints: Surplus twin overlap in beta out-of-frame sequences was less pronounced. Within monozygotic twins, out-of-frame TCR alpha sharing was underestimated by the models. Conclusions rested on cross-sectional statistics rather than following the same donors. The abundant beta clonotypes from cord blood had fewer insertions, and memory repertoires had none of this.

CDR1 and CDR2 (germline): SGHAT, FQDESV (reference sequence). The CDR3 runs to 14 residues. Trimming took off 5 bases at V and 2 bases at J, with 13 bases between the two ends. TCRdb recomputed calls from the 5' RACE reads with MiXCR, one row per CDR3 protein. This table holds 240,000 or so distinct CDR3 sequences, 10% found once. This clonotype was found many times. Its antigen is unknown. Sequencing was done on a sample of memory T cells sorted from blood. This chain connects TRBV11-1 to TRBJ2-7; D tentatively reads TRBD1 or TRBD2 (5 bases each). The receptor was derived from a man aged 45-65 years in good health. CDR3 sequence: CASSRTGLTYEQYF. Written as DNA, the CDR3 is TGTGCCAGCAGCCGAACGGGGCTTACCTACGAGCAGTACTTC.